The 14 T cell receptor beta chains reported below all come from one sample, sequenced in a study of regulatory T cells in long-lasting Graves disease (dated by TCRdb to about 2021). This specimen's time point label, interpreted: persistent/refractory GD, antithyroid drugs over 5 years with positive TRAb. For both TCR sequencing and RNA sequencing, RNA was extracted from PBMCs using TRIzol. Library preparation used multiplex PCR. Sequencer: Illumina HiSeq 4000. iRepertoire HTBI primers and Arm-PCR amplification of CDR3 regions were used to construct TCR beta libraries. The public reads were quality trimmed at Q25 with fastp and then assembled into clones with MiXCR by TCRdb, keeping productive beta chains. One record per CDR3 amino acid sequence lists the most common genes and DNA. The table for this sample lists some 420,000 distinct CDR3 sequences; under 25% of them were counted only once. The ten largest clonotypes hold over 10% of the sample.

The sequences come from peripheral blood mononuclear cells (PBMCs), collected when the disease was refractory, from a patient treated with antithyroid drugs. The receptor set was obtained from a female donor with Graves disease.

In DNA form, the CDR3 reads TGCGCCAGCAGCTTGGCACCCAGAGGGGACATTCAGTACTTC. Translating gives CASSLAPRGDIQYF. The chain employs TRBV5-1 and TRBJ2-4; perhaps D is TRBD1 or TRBD2 (5 bases each). This CDR3 region has 14 residues. CDR1 SGHRS and CDR2 YFSETQ come from the germline V gene. Trimming left V 0 bases short and J 8 bases short, with 12 bases between.

This clonotype was detected a few times. The CDR3 is CASSPIREKLFF. The CDR3 DNA reads as TGTGCCAGTAGTCCGATACGAGAAAAACTGTTTTTT. The V gene is TRBV19, the J gene TRBJ1-4; D remains ambiguous. The CDR3 runs 12 residues. Trimming removed 5 bases at V and 8 bases at J, with 9 bases between. CDR1 LNHDA and CDR2 SQIVND come from the germline V gene (reference sequence).

This rearrangement joins TRBV12-3 or TRBV12-4 to TRBJ2-3; TRBD1 is a possible D gene (5 bases). With 3 bases removed from V and 10 bases from J, the gap between germline ends came to 11 bases. This CDR3 comprises 12 residues. The CDR3 loop reads CASSLKGDAQYF. The DNA for the CDR3 is TGTGCCAGCAGTTTGAAAGGGGATGCGCAGTATTTT.

As for this clonotype: At one end, the junction sequence differs from germline, possibly due to a read error. This chain uses TRBV7-7 with TRBJ2-5; 7 bases map to TRBD2. Germline V gives CDR1 SSHAT, CDR2 FNYEAQ (reference sequence). This CDR3 has 13 amino acids. CDR3 sequence: CASSRDYPETQYF. The CDR3 DNA reads as TGTGCTAGCAGCCGGGACTACCCAGAGACCCAGTACTTC.

This chain connects TRBV29-1 to TRBJ1-5; D remains unclear. The CDR3 sequence is 12 residues long. The germline V and J ends were trimmed by 1 base and 11 bases, with 12 bases remaining between them. The germline gives CDR1 SQVTM, CDR2 ANQGSEA. In nucleotides, the CDR3 is TGCAGCGTTGAAGGCCTGAGTGGGGCCCAGCATTTT. It specifies CSVEGLSGAQHF.

The CDR3 DNA follows: TGTGCCAGCAGCCCCGACGCCAGGAGGAGCTCCTATAATTCACCCCTCCACTTT. Translation gives CASSPDARRSSYNSPLHF. The rearrangement links TRBV7-2 to TRBJ1-6; D unresolved. Germline V CDR1 and CDR2: SGHTA, FQGNSA. Between the trimmed V and J ends, which lost 5 bases and 0 bases, there was a span of 17 bases. The CDR3 has 18 amino acids.

In its sample, this clonotype was seen many times. V usage is TRBV11-2 and J usage is TRBJ1-2; D remains unclear. Germline CDR1 and CDR2: SGHAT and FQNNGV. V was pared by 10 bases and J by 6 bases, with 9 bases between. This CDR3 contains 10 residues. DNA of the CDR3: TGTGCCAAACTCGGAAATGGCTACACCTTC. This encodes CAKLGNGYTF.

In this sample, this clonotype turned up many times. This chain joins TRBV6-1 and TRBJ1-5; D is undetermined. V dropped 6 bases and J dropped 1 base, with 16 bases sitting between them. The germline CDR1 and CDR2 sequences are MNHNS and SASEGT. This CDR3 contains 16 residues. In DNA form, the CDR3 reads TGTGCCAGCAGCCGAAACCAGGTAGGGAGCAATCAGCCCCAGCATTTT. Translated, it gives CASSRNQVGSNQPQHF.

This clonotype was picked up a small number of times. V usage is TRBV9 and J usage is TRBJ1-4; D not certain. Deletions cut 3 bases from V and 4 bases from J, with 10 bases between. The CDR3 is 14 amino acids. Germline-derived CDR1 and CDR2 are SGDLS and YYNGEE. In nucleotides, the CDR3 is TGTGCCAGCAGCGGCCGGGCCGTTAATGAAAAACTGTTTTTT. It yields the protein CASSGRAVNEKLFF.

This clonotype has only a few counts. V is TRBV7-2 and J is TRBJ2-7; D is perhaps TRBD1 or TRBD2 (5 bases each). V gave up 1 base and J gave up 6 bases, with 16 bases separating them. Germline V lookup: CDR1 SGHTA, CDR2 FQGNSA. This CDR3 region has 15 residues. The CDR3: CASSLGGLAAGEQYF. The CDR3 DNA is TGTGCCAGCAGCTTAGGGGGCCTTGCGGCGGGCGAGCAGTACTTC.

Worth noting for this clonotype: This may stem from a read error, because a much larger clone lies one nucleotide away. The gene calls are TRBV6-2 or TRBV6-3 and TRBJ1-1, with 8 bases lining up with TRBD1. Trimming removed 11 bases from V and 4 bases from J; junction bases left unmatched: 9. The CDR3 is made up of 13 amino acids. Looked up from germline, CDR1 is MNHEY and CDR2 is SVGEGT. The CDR3, as DNA: TGTGCCGGCCGGGGACAGGTAGGCACTGAAGCTTTCTTT. Translating gives CAGRGQVGTEAFF.

This clonotype has a handful of counts. The rearrangement joins TRBV7-2 to TRBJ2-7; 7 bases match TRBD1. V was clipped by 5 bases and J by 3 bases; unmatched bases: 10. The CDR3 is 15 amino acids. CDR1 is SGHTA and CDR2 is FQGNSA in the germline V gene. CDR3 nucleotides: TGTGCCAGCAGCAGTGGGACAGCCTATTACTACGAGCAGTACTTC. Protein product: CASSSGTAYYYEQYF.

The genes are TRBV2 and TRBJ2-5; TRBD1 might be the D (5 bases). Germline V gives CDR1 SNHLY, CDR2 FYNNEI. With 6 bases removed from V and 4 bases from J, the gap between germline ends came to 18 bases. The CDR3 length is 15 residues. The CDR3 DNA sequence: TGTGCCAGCAGACCCGACACAGGAGTAGGAGAGACCCAGTACTTC. It translates to CASRPDTGVGETQYF.

This clonotype was picked up a small number of times. CDR3 amino acids: CSARDGDGGRTGELFF. The CDR3 DNA is TGCAGTGCTAGAGACGGGGACGGGGGGAGAACCGGGGAGCTGTTTTTT. This chain joins TRBV20-1 and TRBJ2-2; 7 bases match TRBD2. The germline V gene encodes CDR1 DFQATT and CDR2 SNEGSKA (reference sequence). Unmatched junction bases numbered 9, after V lost 0 bases and J lost 5 bases. The CDR3 runs 16 residues.